What follows are 17 T cell receptor beta chains derived from one specimen sequenced in a study of T-cell reconstitution after alpha-beta-depleted transplantation in children. A TCRbeta library incorporating unique molecular identifiers was prepared. TCRdb ran MiXCR on the PCR reads and lists one entry per CDR3 protein. The sample yields about a million distinct CDR3 sequences, about 30% seen once. Sample: PBMCs, mostly from graft donor cells, taken 360 days after TCRalphabeta/CD19-depleted stem cell transplant. The receptors originated from a boy younger than two who had a stem cell transplant for SCID, so the T cells may come from the graft donor.

V gene TRBV5-1 combines with J gene TRBJ2-1; D is undetermined. Germline values: CDR1 SGHRS, CDR2 YFSETQ. The V end was cut by 0 bases, the J end by 4 bases, with 14 bases between. This CDR3 region has 16 residues. DNA of the CDR3: TGCGCCAGCAGCTTGGCCACGTGGGTCAATTACAATGAGCAGTTCTTC. Its protein is CASSLATWVNYNEQFF. The full variable domain, its missing parts supplied by reference TRBV5-1 and TRBJ2-1, is KAGVTQTPRYLIKTRGQQVTLSCSPISGHRSVSWYQQTPGQGLQFLFEYFSETQRNKGNFPGRFSGRQFSNSRSEMNVSTLELGDSALYLCASSLATWVNYNEQFFGPGTRLTVL.

The rearrangement joins TRBV18 to TRBJ2-1; D is ambiguous. The CDR3 has 14 amino acids. V lost 11 bases to trimming and J lost 8 bases, with 22 bases between them. Germline V gene lookup returns CDR1 KGHSH and CDR2 LQKENI. The CDR3 sequence is CAASSGSSRDEQFF. CDR3 DNA sequence: TGTGCCGCCTCAAGTGGCTCGTCAAGGGATGAGCAGTTCTTC. The complete variable domain, with remaining parts taken from reference TRBV18 and TRBJ2-1, reads NAGVMQNPRHLVRRRGQEARLRCSPMKGHSHVYWYRQLPEEGLKFMVYLQKENIIDESGMPKERFSAEFPKEGPSILRIQQVVRGDSAAYFCAASSGSSRDEQFFGPGTRLTVL.

This clonotype has more than one count but fewer than ten. The gene calls are TRBV18 and TRBJ2-3; 9 bases line up with TRBD2. J gave up 1 base and V 3 bases, and 5 bases lay outside the gene matches. The CDR3 is 16 residues long. Germline CDR1 reads KGHSH; CDR2 reads LQKENI. This CDR3 is CASSPIIAGGTDTQYF. CDR3 DNA sequence: TGTGCCAGCTCACCCATAATAGCGGGGGGCACAGATACGCAGTATTTT.

This clonotype was detected once. This sequence joins TRBV7-6 and TRBJ2-3; D could derive from TRBD1 or TRBD2 (5 bases each). The germline V and J ends were trimmed by 5 bases and 4 bases, with 13 bases remaining between them. The germline CDR1 and CDR2 sequences are SGHVS and FNYEAQ. This CDR3 region has 14 residues. This chain's CDR3 is CASSGGPLADTQYF. CDR3 sequence (DNA): TGTGCCAGCAGCGGGGGACCCCTGGCAGATACGCAGTATTTT. Full variable domain (rest looked up from reference TRBV7-6 and TRBJ2-3): GAGVSQSPRYKVTKRGQDVALRCDPISGHVSLYWYRQALGQGPEFLTYFNYEAQQDKSGLPNDRFSAERPEGSISTLTIQRTEQRDSAMYRCASSGGPLADTQYFGPGTRLTVL.

The chain combines TRBV12-3 or TRBV12-4 with TRBJ1-1, with 7 bases matching TRBD1. Trimming cost V 0 bases and J 8 bases; bases outside gene matches: 3. This CDR3 comprises 13 residues. CDR3 sequence reads: CASSLARQGEAFF. DNA of the CDR3: TGTGCCAGCAGTTTAGCGAGACAGGGCGAAGCTTTCTTT.

The chain links TRBV5-5 to TRBJ1-3; D may be TRBD1 (5 bases). Germline assignment: CDR1 SGHKS and CDR2 YYEKEE (reference sequence). The CDR3 consists of 15 residues. V gave up 3 bases and J gave up 0 bases, with 10 bases separating them. Here the CDR3 DNA reads TGTGCCAGCAGCTGGTGGGGGAACTCTGGAAACACCATATATTTT. Protein: CASSWWGNSGNTIYF.

This clonotype was observed a few times. The gene calls are TRBV28 and TRBJ1-2; no clear D gene. CDR3 size: 16 residues. CDR1 is MDHEN, CDR2 SYDVKM, per germline. The V gene lost 8 bases and the J gene lost 0 bases, with 19 bases spanning the gap. Here the CDR3 reads CASLNLAPNANYGYTF. DNA for the CDR3: TGTGCCAGCCTCAACTTAGCGCCTAACGCTAACTATGGCTACACCTTC.

The chain has TRBV19 and TRBJ1-2; D not resolved. This CDR3 has 13 amino acids. The V gene's germline CDR1 is LNHDA and CDR2 SQIVND (reference sequence). Trimming pared 3 bases from V and 2 bases from J, leaving 7 bases between. In DNA, the CDR3 is TGTGCCAGTAGTATCGGTAACAACTATGGCTACACCTTC. Translating gives CASSIGNNYGYTF.

This clonotype came up a few times. The genes are TRBV5-1 and TRBJ2-7; D is ambiguous. This CDR3 has 13 amino acids. V was clipped by 4 bases and J by 3 bases, with 11 bases between them. Germline-derived CDR1 and CDR2 are SGHRS and YFSETQ. The CDR3 sequence: CASSPPVVYEQYF. CDR3 nucleotide sequence: TGCGCCAGCAGCCCTCCCGTTGTCTACGAGCAGTACTTC.

This clonotype was counted only a few times. The chain employs TRBV12-3 or TRBV12-4 and TRBJ2-7; D gene uncertain. Between the trimmed V and J ends, which lost 3 bases and 0 bases, there was a span of 18 bases. CDR3 length equals 17 residues. Written as DNA, the CDR3 is TGTGCCAGCAGTTTCGACCTGGGAACATTTCTCTCCTACGAGCAGTACTTC. This encodes CASSFDLGTFLSYEQYF.

The rearrangement uses TRBV20-1 and TRBJ2-2; D gene unclear. Germline CDR1 reads DFQATT; CDR2 reads SNEGSKA (reference sequence). V dropped 2 bases and J dropped 3 bases, with 10 bases sitting between them. The CDR3 loop spans 14 amino acids. The CDR3: CSARPSGYTGELFF. Written as DNA, the CDR3 is TGCAGTGCTAGACCCTCCGGGTACACCGGGGAGCTGTTTTTT.

This clonotype was seen more than once but under ten times. The V gene is TRBV28, the J gene TRBJ2-4; 10 bases are a match to TRBD1. CDR3 length: 15 residues. Germline V gene sequence: CDR1 MDHEN, CDR2 SYDVKM. The V segment lost 6 bases and the J segment 8 bases; nucleotides outside the gene matches: 10. CDR3 DNA: TGTGCCAGCAGCCCGGGACAGGGGACAAGGGACATTCAGTACTTC. This gives the protein CASSPGQGTRDIQYF. Full variable domain (rest looked up from reference TRBV28 and TRBJ2-4): DVKVTQSSRYLVKRTGEKVFLECVQDMDHENMFWYRQDPGLGLRLIYFSYDVKMKEKGDIPEGYSVSREKKERFSLILESASTNQTSMYLCASSPGQGTRDIQYFGAGTRLSVL.

This chain joins TRBV5-1 and TRBJ2-2; 7 bases map to TRBD1. Germline-derived CDR1 and CDR2 are SGHRS and YFSETQ. This CDR3 region has 11 residues. The V segment lost 4 bases and the J segment 12 bases; nucleotides outside the gene matches: 3. The CDR3 reads CASSATGKLFF. CDR3 bases: TGCGCCAGCAGCGCGACAGGGAAGCTGTTTTTT. Based on the CDR3 plus reference TRBV5-1 and TRBJ2-2, the full variable domain is KAGVTQTPRYLIKTRGQQVTLSCSPISGHRSVSWYQQTPGQGLQFLFEYFSETQRNKGNFPGRFSGRQFSNSRSEMNVSTLELGDSALYLCASSATGKLFFGEGSRLTVL.

This clonotype has more than one count but fewer than ten. This rearrangement joins TRBV5-1 to TRBJ2-3; 7 nucleotides line up with TRBD2. V lost 4 bases, J lost 5 bases, and 7 bases stayed unmatched. The CDR3 consists of 14 residues. Germline V gene data show CDR1 as SGHRS and CDR2 as YFSETQ. The CDR3 DNA is TGCGCCAGCAGCGGCACTAGCGTGGGAGATACGCAGTATTTT. It translates to CASSGTSVGDTQYF.

Ten or more counts support this clonotype. The V gene is TRBV15, the J gene TRBJ2-7, with 9 bases identical to TRBD1. Germline CDR1 reads LNHNV; CDR2 reads YYDKDF (reference sequence). This CDR3 region has 14 residues. V lost 5 bases and J lost 5; bases outside the gene matches: 7. The CDR3 DNA sequence: TGTGCCACCAGCCTCCGGGACAGGGTAAACGAGCAGTACTTC. This codes for CATSLRDRVNEQYF.

This clonotype was counted between two and nine times. This chain joins TRBV12-3 or TRBV12-4 and TRBJ1-1; D remains unclear. This CDR3 comprises 15 residues. Between the trimmed V and J ends, which lost 5 bases and 1 base, there was a span of 14 bases. CDR3 sequence (DNA): TGTGCCAGCAGTCTCAGAGGCTCAAGGAACACTGAAGCTTTCTTT. It yields the protein CASSLRGSRNTEAFF.

This clonotype was recorded a few times. This chain connects TRBV4-1 to TRBJ2-1, with D perhaps given as TRBD1 or TRBD2 (7 bases each). Looked up from germline, CDR1 is MGHRA and CDR2 is YSYEKL. The CDR3 is made up of 14 amino acids. Trimming cost V 1 base and J 8 bases, with 12 bases left between them. The CDR3 nucleotides read TGCGCCAGCAGCCAAGGGGAGGGGGCAGATGAGCAGTTCTTC. As protein: CASSQGEGADEQFF.